Reported below is one T cell receptor beta chain. The antigen is undetermined. V lost 5 bases and J 2 bases, leaving 18 bases between the germline ends. The CDR3 extends over 16 amino acids. Germline lookup yields CDR1 PRHDT and CDR2 FYEKMQ (reference sequence). The sample is drawn from a study of T-cell reconstitution after alpha-beta-depleted transplantation in children. The study, taken as a whole, reports: The study traced high day-60 TCRbeta diversity in some patients to surviving recipient T cells and thymic progenitors. It was newly produced T cells that mostly accounted for T-cell counts and diversity one year after transplant. At around two months after transplant, the alpha-beta T cells were reportedly derived from several hundred expanded clones that came from non-depleted graft cells.

TCRbeta library preparation incorporated unique molecular identifiers. One entry per CDR3 protein results from TCRdb running MiXCR on the PCR reads. The data show about 470,000 distinct CDR3 sequences, around 46% seen once. The chain recombines TRBV13 with TRBJ1-1; TRBD1 is a possible D gene (5 bases). The sequences come from PBMCs, collected before TCRalphabeta/CD19-depleted stem cell transplant. This sequence originates from a girl aged 2 to 9 with aplastic anemia, due to receive a stem cell transplant. CDR3 sequence: CASSPRILQGNTEAFF. Written as DNA, the CDR3 is TGTGCCAGCAGCCCCAGAATCCTGCAGGGAAACACTGAAGCTTTCTTT.